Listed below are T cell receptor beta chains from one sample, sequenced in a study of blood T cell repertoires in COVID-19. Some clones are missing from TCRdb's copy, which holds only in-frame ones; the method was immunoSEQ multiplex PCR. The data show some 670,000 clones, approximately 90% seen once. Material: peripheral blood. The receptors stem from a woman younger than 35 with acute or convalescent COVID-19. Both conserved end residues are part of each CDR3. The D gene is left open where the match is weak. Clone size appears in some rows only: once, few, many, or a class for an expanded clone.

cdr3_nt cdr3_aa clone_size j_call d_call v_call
TGTGCCAGCAGCTTAGCGACAGGGGGAGGTAATTCACCCCTCCACTTT CASSLATGGGNSPLHF NA TRBJ1-6 TRBD1 TRBV11-2
TGCAGCCTTGATAGCCTAATGAACACTGAAGCTTTCTTT CSLDSLMNTEAFF NA TRBJ1-1 NA TRBV29-1
TGTGCCAGCAGGGGACAGGGACATCCTGAGCAGTTCTTC CASRGQGHPEQFF NA TRBJ2-1 TRBD1 TRBV27
TGTGCCAGCAGCTTAGAGGGACAGGGAGCGGCCGGGGAGCTGTTTTTT CASSLEGQGAAGELFF NA TRBJ2-2 TRBD1 TRBV13
TGTGCCAGCAGCGTAGGACAGGGAAGAGGAAACACCATATATTTT CASSVGQGRGNTIYF NA TRBJ1-3 TRBD1 TRBV9
TGTGCCAGCAGCAAAAGGCGGAGGTACTCACCCCTCCACTTT CASSKRRRYSPLHF NA TRBJ1-6 NA TRBV21-1
TGTGCCAGCAGGGAAGATCTCTATGGCTACACCTTC CASREDLYGYTF NA TRBJ1-2 NA TRBV2
TGTGCCAGCAGTGACATCGAGTCTCCCACCTACTACGAGCAGTACTTC CASSDIESPTYYEQYF NA TRBJ2-7 NA TRBV28
TGTGCCAGCAGTTCGCCCCCCAGCGGGGGATCAGATACGCAGTATTTT CASSSPPSGGSDTQYF NA TRBJ2-3 TRBD2 TRBV6-2/TRBV6-3
TGTGCCACCCCGAGAGGGCGGGGGGGCGACAATGAGCAGTTCTTC CATPRGRGGDNEQFF once TRBJ2-1 TRBD2 TRBV7-9
TGTGCCAGCAGCCCTGACCCTAGACGAACCGGGACAGGGGGCTACGAGCAGTACTTC CASSPDPRRTGTGGYEQYF NA TRBJ2-7 TRBD1 TRBV7-3
TGTGCCAGCAGCTTTGGACAGCCCTGGCCCGGAAACACCATATATTTT CASSFGQPWPGNTIYF NA TRBJ1-3 NA TRBV7-6
TGTGCCAGCAGCTTGGCCGGGAGGGGCAACAATGAGCAGTTCTTC CASSLAGRGNNEQFF NA TRBJ2-1 TRBD2 TRBV5-8
TGTGCCAGCAGTGACGGGCAGACCAATCAGCCCCAGCATTTT CASSDGQTNQPQHF NA TRBJ1-5 NA TRBV6-4
TGTGCTAGTGGTCCAGGGGCGGATTTCACTGAAGCTTTCTTT CASGPGADFTEAFF NA TRBJ1-1 NA TRBV12-5
TGTGCCAGTAGTACTAGACAGTTGAACACTGAAGCTTTCTTT CASSTRQLNTEAFF once TRBJ1-1 NA TRBV19
TGTGCCAGCAGCAAAGACAGGATCCCCTATGGCTACACCTTC CASSKDRIPYGYTF NA TRBJ1-2 NA TRBV21-1
TGTGCCAGCCATTTAGGGCGGGGTGAAGCTTTCTTT CASHLGRGEAFF NA TRBJ1-1 NA TRBV12-3/TRBV12-4
TGTGCCACCAGCAGAACAGTGAACACTGAAGCTTTCTTT CATSRTVNTEAFF NA TRBJ1-1 NA TRBV15
TGCGCCAGCAGCCAAGGGTACGGAGGGAGAACTGAAGCTTTCTTT CASSQGYGGRTEAFF NA TRBJ1-1 NA TRBV4-1
TGTGCCAGTAGTATAGACTGGGTCAGGGGGAACACTGAAGCTTTCTTT CASSIDWVRGNTEAFF NA TRBJ1-1 NA TRBV19
TGTGCCAGCAGCGTAGCGTGGGGAGGGACTGAAGCTTTCTTT CASSVAWGGTEAFF NA TRBJ1-1 NA TRBV9
TGTGCCAGCCGCTCTCCAGGGGTTGCAGATACGCAGTATTTT CASRSPGVADTQYF NA TRBJ2-3 NA TRBV6-5
TGTGCGGGACAGTCTACTAATGAAAAACTGTTTTTT CAGQSTNEKLFF NA TRBJ1-4 TRBD1 TRBV5-8
TGTGCCAGCAGTCGGACAGGAAATCAGCCCCAGCATTTT CASSRTGNQPQHF NA TRBJ1-5 TRBD1 TRBV6-5
TGTGCCACCAGCAGATGGGCCGAACCCCTCCACTTT CATSRWAEPLHF NA TRBJ1-6 NA TRBV15
TGCAGCGTTGGCTGGCCAAATGAAAAACTGTTTTTT CSVGWPNEKLFF NA TRBJ1-4 NA TRBV29-1
TGTGCTAGTGGTTTGAGGGAGGGACAGGGGACTGAAGCTTTCTTT CASGLREGQGTEAFF NA TRBJ1-1 TRBD1 TRBV12-5
TGTGCCAGCAGCTTAGTTCCGGGGGAGCAGTTCTTC CASSLVPGEQFF NA TRBJ2-1 NA TRBV11-3
TGTGCCAGTAGTATCGCACAGGGGGGCCCCTATGGCTACACCTTC CASSIAQGGPYGYTF NA TRBJ1-2 TRBD1 TRBV19
TGTGCCAGCAGCCAGGTCAGACTAGCGGGAGAGACCCAGTACTTC CASSQVRLAGETQYF NA TRBJ2-5 TRBD2 TRBV14
TGTGCCAAAGGACAGGGGCCCTACGAGCAGTACTTC CAKGQGPYEQYF NA TRBJ2-7 TRBD1 TRBV2
TGTGCCAGCAGCCCGGTGGGAGGAGAGACCCAGTACTTC CASSPVGGETQYF NA TRBJ2-5 NA TRBV5-6
TGTGCCTCTTCTCAGGGTTGGGAGACCCAGTACTTC CASSQGWETQYF NA TRBJ2-5 NA TRBV10-3
TGTGCCAGCAGTGAAGCCCCAACAGGGTCTGGAGAGACCCAGTACTTC CASSEAPTGSGETQYF few TRBJ2-5 NA TRBV6-1
TGTGCCAGCAGCAACCAGGGTGGGGGGACAGATACGCAGTATTTT CASSNQGGGTDTQYF once TRBJ2-3 NA TRBV7-9
TGTGCCAGCAGCTTCCACAGCGGGGTATCCGGGGAGCTGTTTTTT CASSFHSGVSGELFF NA TRBJ2-2 TRBD2 TRBV7-2
TGTGCCAGCAGCCCGAACAGGGCCTCGATAGATGAGCAGTTCTTC CASSPNRASIDEQFF NA TRBJ2-1 NA TRBV6-5
TGTGCCAGCAGCCCGTCAGGGGCAAACACTGAAGCTTTCTTT CASSPSGANTEAFF NA TRBJ1-1 NA TRBV5-6